This TCR beta chain was retrieved from a study of response to subunit inactivated influenza vaccine. Study conclusions and caveats: The authors suggested that every seasonal influenza vaccination recruits few new T cells.

Notes on this clonotype: No antigen is known for it.

Via MiXCR, TCRdb re-called the RT-PCR reads, giving one row per CDR3 protein. The profile shows around 520,000 distinct CDR3 sequences, roughly 10% of them singletons. The origin of this receptor is a man between 45 and 60 years old who received an inactivated influenza vaccine. The sample here was PBMCs from blood, taken on the day of vaccination.

The CDR3 here is CASSLQTTGAGEQYF. CDR3 DNA sequence: TGCGCCAGCAGCTTGCAGACCACAGGGGCCGGCGAGCAGTACTTC. J is TRBJ2-7 and V is TRBV5-1; TRBD1 aligns across 7 bases. CDR1 and CDR2 from the germline V gene are SGHRS and YFSETQ. After removal of 1 base from V and 6 bases from J, the junction contained 10 bases not matched to a gene. CDR3 length equals 15 residues.